This TCR beta chain was sequenced during a study of Ad26.COV2.S vaccination and SARS-CoV-2 variants. Findings of the study overall: Greater spike-specific TCR breadth was seen in vaccine recipients than in placebo recipients. Reportedly, spike-specific CD8+ and CD4+ T cell responses achieved substantial breadth once vaccination had taken place. Analyses that measured TCR breadth and depth may have underestimated total T cell responses.

This clone was detected only a few times. What it recognizes is unknown. Sequencing was performed with immunoSEQ multiplex PCR; in TCRdb, only in-frame clones are kept and a portion is missing. The top ten clones hold under 2% of a sample with 360,000 or so clones, roughly 90% of them seen once. The sample's treatment: some 20 received Ad26.COV2.S at low or high dose, single or two shots; roughly five received placebo; per-sample allocation not given. All samples were drawn on day 63, counting from the first vaccine or placebo injection. Donor was an adult aged 18-55 years in Boston. The CDR3 contains 16 residues. Germline loops: CDR1 MDHEN, CDR2 SYDVKM. With 5 bases removed from V and 2 bases from J, the gap between germline ends came to 17 bases.

This specimen was peripheral blood, taken in a trial of Ad26.COV2.S vaccine versus placebo. The V call is TRBV28, the J call TRBJ2-3; D is unresolved. The receptor was derived from a person between 18 and 59 years old who received the Ad26.COV2.S COVID-19 vaccine or a placebo. The CDR3: CASSAGAPSATDTQYF. DNA of the CDR3: TGTGCCAGCAGTGCAGGCGCCCCGTCTGCCACAGATACGCAGTATTTT.